Below are 11 T cell receptor beta chains sequenced from a single sample in a study of blood T cell repertoires in COVID-19. Libraries were prepared by immunoSEQ multiplex PCR; TCRdb keeps only in-frame clonotypes and omits some of them. The table has about 230,000 clones, 70% to 90% seen once. Sequenced material: PBMCs or T cells enriched from blood (not recorded which). The origin of the receptors is a man aged 25-45 years who had recovered from COVID-19.

This chain joins TRBV27 and TRBJ2-1; 13 positions match TRBD2. V lost 2 bases to trimming and J lost 4 bases; unmatched junction nucleotides: 8. Germline V gene data show CDR1 as MNHEY and CDR2 as SMNVEV (reference sequence). The CDR3 length is 18 residues. The CDR3 region is CASSLVTSGGPTYNEQFF. CDR3 DNA: TGTGCCAGCAGTTTAGTGACTAGCGGGGGGCCTACATACAATGAGCAGTTCTTC.

The chain links TRBV5-4 to TRBJ2-7; 13 nucleotides match TRBD2. J gave up 1 base and V 0 bases, and 4 bases lay outside the gene matches. The CDR3 is made up of 17 amino acids. Germline CDR1 is SGHNT and CDR2 is YYREEE (reference sequence). CDR3 sequence: CASSLGLTSGRSYEQYF. The CDR3 coding sequence is TGTGCCAGCAGCTTGGGGCTGACTAGCGGGAGGTCCTACGAGCAGTACTTC.

The chain is built from TRBV24-1 and TRBJ2-7; 7 nucleotides match TRBD1. CDR3 size: 13 residues. Germline CDR1 reads KGHDR; CDR2 reads SFDVKD. V gave up 9 bases and J gave up 1 base; unmatched junction bases: 5. CDR3 sequence reads: CATGPGQSYEQYF. CDR3 coding DNA: TGTGCCACCGGACCGGGACAGTCCTACGAGCAGTACTTC.

In DNA, the CDR3 is TGTGCCAGCAGTCCCACCCCTAGCGCCCTAATATACAATGAGCAGTTCTTC. Its translation: CASSPTPSALIYNEQFF. The chain links TRBV27 to TRBJ2-1, with D possibly TRBD2 on 6 matching bases. V was cut by 5 bases and J by 4 bases, with 21 bases left in between. The V gene's germline CDR1 is MNHEY and CDR2 SMNVEV (reference sequence). The CDR3 length is 17 residues.

The V and J genes are TRBV10-3 and TRBJ2-7, with TRBD2 identical over 8 bases. Germline lookup yields CDR1 ENHRY and CDR2 SYGVKD. The CDR3 totals 14 residues. Germline trimming cut 8 bases from V and 6 bases from J; bases unmatched to any gene: 12. The CDR3 here is CAIGYASGSSEQYF. As DNA, the CDR3 is TGTGCCATCGGGTACGCAAGCGGGAGCTCCGAGCAGTACTTC.

This clone was recorded only once. The CDR3: CASRVGENYGYTF. CDR3 nucleotide sequence: TGTGCCAGTAGGGTAGGGGAAAACTATGGCTACACCTTC. The V call is TRBV19, the J call TRBJ1-2; tentative D call: TRBD1 (5 bases). Looked up from germline, CDR1 is LNHDA and CDR2 is SQIVND (reference sequence). V gave up 6 bases and J gave up 2 bases, with 10 bases separating them. The CDR3 spans 13 residues.

The rearrangement uses TRBV6-4 and TRBJ1-4; no reliable D call. V gave up 8 bases and J gave up 8 bases, with 15 bases separating them. Germline CDR1 and CDR2: MRHNA and SNTAGT. The CDR3 consists of 13 residues. CDR3 sequence: CASSREFGEKLFF. The CDR3, as DNA: TGTGCCAGCTCCCGGGAATTCGGCGAAAAACTGTTTTTT.

The count of this clone is one. V usage is TRBV7-2 and J usage is TRBJ2-7, with 8 positions matching TRBD1. The germline CDR1 and CDR2 sequences are SGHTA and FQGNSA. The CDR3 extends over 15 amino acids. Losses at the gene ends were 1 base for V and 3 bases for J; bases not matched to a gene: 5. CDR3 DNA sequence: TGTGCCAGCAGCTTAGATACAGGGGGTTTCTACGAGCAGTACTTC. It encodes CASSLDTGGFYEQYF.

V and J are TRBV30 and TRBJ1-3; D is unresolved. With 3 bases removed from V and 1 base from J, the gap between germline ends came to 16 bases. Germline CDR1 and CDR2: GTSNPN and SVGIG (reference sequence). The CDR3 totals 16 residues. This CDR3 is CAWSPRPGRSGNTIYF. Here the CDR3 DNA reads TGTGCCTGGAGCCCCCGACCGGGTAGGTCTGGAAACACCATATATTTT.

The V gene is TRBV10-3, the J gene TRBJ2-3, with unresolved D. This CDR3 is built from 12 residues. Germline CDR1 and CDR2: ENHRY and SYGVKD. Trimming shortened V by 6 bases and J by 8 bases, and 12 bases separated the two germline ends. The CDR3 here is CAISPLSRTQYF. For the CDR3, the DNA is TGTGCCATCAGCCCCCTGTCCCGTACGCAGTATTTT.

V is TRBV7-6 and J is TRBJ1-6; TRBD1 matches 11 bases. Germline V gene lookup returns CDR1 SGHVS and CDR2 FNYEAQ. The CDR3 consists of 15 residues. Trimming cost V 5 bases and J 10 bases; bases outside gene matches: 7. The DNA for the CDR3 is TGTGCCAGCAGCGCCGGGACAGGGGGAGGATCACCCCTCCACTTT. Translation: CASSAGTGGGSPLHF.